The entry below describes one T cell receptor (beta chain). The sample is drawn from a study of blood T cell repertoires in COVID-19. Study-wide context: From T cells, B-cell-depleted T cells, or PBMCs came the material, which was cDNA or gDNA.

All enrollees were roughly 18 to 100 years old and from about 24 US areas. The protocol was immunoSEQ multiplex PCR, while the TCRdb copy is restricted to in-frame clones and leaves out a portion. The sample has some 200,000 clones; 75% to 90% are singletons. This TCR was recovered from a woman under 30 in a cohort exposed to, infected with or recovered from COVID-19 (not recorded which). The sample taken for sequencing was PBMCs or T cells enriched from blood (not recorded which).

Written as DNA, the CDR3 is TGTGCCAGCAGCCGGAAGGACCGGGACAGCCTTATTGCTAATGAAAAACTGTTTTTT. The encoded protein is CASSRKDRDSLIANEKLFF. This rearrangement joins TRBV3-1 (or the pseudogene TRBV3-2) to TRBJ1-4; TRBD1 aligns across 7 bases. Germline CDR1 LGHDT, CDR2 YNNKEL (reference sequence). The CDR3 is 19 amino acids. V trimming: 4 bases; J trimming: 3 bases; junction bases outside the gene matches: 17.